The 19 T cell receptor beta chains given below trace back to one sample, sequenced in a study of T cell changes during pregnancy in multiple sclerosis. Clones were read by immunoSEQ multiplex PCR, and TCRdb kept only the in-frame ones, dropping some. This table holds some 20,000 clones, over 70% found once. Specimen: CD8+ T cells from peripheral blood mononuclear cells, collected after pregnancy. The receptors here all came from a female donor in good health, enrolled as a control in a pregnancy study.

The rearrangement joins TRBV4-3 to TRBJ1-3, with unresolved D. V was shortened by 4 bases and J by 0 bases, with 7 bases between the two germline ends. This CDR3 is 14 amino acids long. Germline CDR1 reads LGHNA; CDR2 reads YSLEER. This CDR3 is CASSPDSSGNTIYF. As DNA, the CDR3 is TGCGCCAGCAGCCCTGACTCCTCTGGAAACACCATATATTTT.

The chain carries TRBV4-3 and TRBJ1-6, with 7 bases fitting TRBD1. Trimming removed 3 bases from V and 6 bases from J; junction bases left unmatched: 2. In germline, CDR1 is LGHNA, CDR2 YSLEER. This CDR3 spans 14 amino acids. The CDR3 is CASSQTGINSPLHF. CDR3 bases: TGCGCCAGCAGCCAGACAGGGATTAATTCACCCCTCCACTTT.

This chain connects TRBV6-5 to TRBJ1-2, with 9 bases aligning to TRBD1. This CDR3 has 14 amino acids. The germline V gene has CDR1 MNHEY and CDR2 SVGAGI. With V trimmed by 7 bases and J by 5 bases, 8 bases remained unmatched. CDR3 sequence: CASTPGQGFYGYTF. As DNA, the CDR3 is TGTGCCAGCACCCCGGGACAGGGTTTTTATGGCTACACCTTC.

V is TRBV29-1 and J is TRBJ1-1; D ambiguous. The CDR3 extends over 13 amino acids. Germline CDR1 SQVTM, CDR2 ANQGSEA. V was trimmed by 5 bases and J by 0 bases, leaving 10 bases between them. The CDR3 here is CSVIGVLNTEAFF. In DNA form, the CDR3 reads TGCAGCGTTATTGGAGTACTGAACACTGAAGCTTTCTTT.

The CDR3 loop reads CASRGSNTGELFF. The CDR3, as DNA: TGTGCCAGCAGGGGGAGTAACACCGGGGAGCTGTTTTTT. The chain combines TRBV5-4 with TRBJ2-2; TRBD2 might be the D (5 bases). V was cut by 5 bases and J by 2 bases, with 7 bases left in between. Germline CDR1 and CDR2: SGHNT and YYREEE (reference sequence). This CDR3 comprises 13 residues. Full variable domain (outside the CDR3, taken from reference TRBV5-4 and TRBJ2-2): ETGVTQSPTHLIKTRGQQVTLRCSSQSGHNTVSWYQQALGQGPQFIFQYYREEENGRGNFPPRFSGLQFPNYSSELNVNALELDDSALYLCASRGSNTGELFFGEGSRLTVL.

This sequence joins TRBV6-1 and TRBJ2-2; 7 nucleotides align to TRBD2. Per germline, CDR1 MNHNS and CDR2 SASEGT. V gave up 1 base and J gave up 6 bases; unmatched junction bases: 5. There are 15 residues in the CDR3. As DNA, the CDR3 is TGTGCCAGCAGTGAAGAGGGAGGGATGGCCGGGGAGCTGTTTTTT. Translation: CASSEEGGMAGELFF.

This chain links TRBV27 with TRBJ2-5; D perhaps matches TRBD1 (6 bases). The V end lost 4 bases, the J end lost 7 bases, and 13 bases lay between the germline ends. Germline assignment: CDR1 MNHEY and CDR2 SMNVEV (reference sequence). The CDR3 sequence is 13 residues long. CDR3 sequence reads: CASSSRGSGTQYF. The CDR3, as DNA: TGTGCCAGCAGTTCTAGGGGGTCCGGGACCCAGTACTTC.

The genes are TRBV9 and TRBJ1-1, with 8 bases matching TRBD1. CDR1 is SGDLS, CDR2 YYNGEE, per germline. The CDR3 is 15 residues long. J gave up 7 bases and V 4 bases, and 12 bases lay outside the gene matches. The CDR3 coding sequence is TGTGCCAGCAGCTCCGGGACAGGCGGATTATTTGAAGCTTTCTTT. Its protein is CASSSGTGGLFEAFF. Full variable domain (missing parts from reference TRBV9 and TRBJ1-1): DSGVTQTPKHLITATGQRVTLRCSPRSGDLSVYWYQQSLDQGLQFLIQYYNGEERAKGNILERFSAQQFPDLHSELNLSSLELGDSALYFCASSSGTGGLFEAFFGQGTRLTVV.

The chain carries TRBV5-8 and TRBJ1-4; no clear D. Trimming left V 3 bases short and J 5 bases short, with 8 bases between. Looked up from germline, CDR1 is SGHTS and CDR2 is YDEGEE. The CDR3 sequence is 13 residues long. CDR3 sequence (DNA): TGTGCCAGCAGCTCGGGAGTAAATGAAAAACTGTTTTTT. It is translated as CASSSGVNEKLFF.

This clone has only one observation. The J gene is TRBJ2-1, the V gene TRBV4-3, with D tentatively TRBD2 (6 bases). Germline CDR1 is LGHNA and CDR2 is YSLEER. The CDR3 sequence is 15 residues long. V was shortened by 5 bases and J by 4 bases, with 15 bases between the two germline ends. CDR3 region: CASSSGVAAYNEQFF. In nucleotides, the CDR3 is TGCGCCAGCAGCTCGGGGGTGGCGGCTTACAATGAGCAGTTCTTC.

J is TRBJ1-2 and V is TRBV6-5, with TRBD1 identical over 8 bases. J gave up 7 bases and V 7 bases, and 5 bases lay outside the gene matches. The CDR3 runs 12 residues. Per germline, CDR1 MNHEY and CDR2 SVGAGI. The CDR3 region is CASKGQGLGYTF. The CDR3 DNA is TGTGCCAGCAAAGGACAGGGTCTTGGCTACACCTTC.

The chain links TRBV6-5 to TRBJ2-2; 7 bases are shared with TRBD1. Looked up from germline, CDR1 is MNHEY and CDR2 is SVGAGI. V lost 6 bases, J lost 8 bases, and 3 bases stayed unmatched. The CDR3 runs to 12 residues. CDR3 sequence reads: CASSPGGGELFF. CDR3 bases: TGTGCCAGCAGCCCAGGGGGAGGGGAGCTGTTTTTT.

This clone was seen once. This chain links TRBV7-9 with TRBJ2-7, with TRBD2 as a possible D gene (5 bases). Germline values: CDR1 SEHNR, CDR2 FQNEAQ (reference sequence). CDR3 size: 15 residues. V lost 5 bases to trimming and J lost 4 bases, with 18 bases between them. CDR3 sequence reads: CASSPAPRGLYEQYF. The CDR3 nucleotides read TGTGCCAGCAGCCCCGCACCCCGGGGATTATACGAGCAGTACTTC.

This rearrangement joins TRBV30 to TRBJ2-3, with 13 bases identical to TRBD2. Germline trimming cut 8 bases from V and 2 bases from J; bases unmatched to any gene: 1. Per germline, CDR1 GTSNPN and CDR2 SVGIG (reference sequence). The CDR3 runs 13 residues. The CDR3 is CAGLAGDTDTQYF. The CDR3 bases are TGTGCCGGACTAGCGGGGGACACAGATACGCAGTATTTT.

V usage is TRBV4-2 and J usage is TRBJ2-3; TRBD2 matches at 16 bases. The germline V gene encodes CDR1 LGHNA and CDR2 YNFKEQ. The V segment lost 4 bases and the J segment 4 bases; nucleotides outside the gene matches: 2. The CDR3 runs 16 residues. This CDR3 is CASSPGTSGGADTQYF. The CDR3 coding sequence is TGTGCCAGCAGCCCCGGGACTAGCGGGGGGGCAGATACGCAGTATTTT.

V is TRBV27 and J is TRBJ1-2; no clear D. V was cut by 5 bases and J by 2 bases, with 9 bases left in between. The germline V gene encodes CDR1 MNHEY and CDR2 SMNVEV (reference sequence). This CDR3 region has 13 residues. The CDR3: CASSPVRNYGYTF. Written as DNA, the CDR3 is TGTGCCAGCAGTCCGGTCCGGAACTATGGCTACACCTTC.

The gene calls are TRBV27 and TRBJ2-7; D may be TRBD2 (5 bases). Germline V gene data show CDR1 as MNHEY and CDR2 as SMNVEV (reference sequence). The CDR3 spans 14 residues. Trimming removed 2 bases at V and 0 bases at J, with 8 bases between. CDR3 DNA: TGTGCCAGCAGTTTAAAAACTAGCTCCTACGAGCAGTACTTC. Translation gives CASSLKTSSYEQYF.

This clone was observed once. The rearrangement links TRBV19 to TRBJ1-4, with 8 bases aligning to TRBD1. V lost 4 bases to trimming and J lost 7 bases; unmatched junction nucleotides: 14. The germline V gene encodes CDR1 LNHDA and CDR2 SQIVND (reference sequence). The CDR3 is 17 residues long. The CDR3 coding sequence is TGTGCCAGTAGTACCCGGACAGGGACAAGAAAGCTTGAAAAACTGTTTTTT. Its translation: CASSTRTGTRKLEKLFF.

The rearrangement joins TRBV27 to TRBJ1-4; D may be TRBD1 (6 bases). The CDR3 totals 14 residues. V was trimmed by 2 bases and J by 7 bases, leaving 11 bases between them. CDR1 and CDR2 from the germline V gene are MNHEY and SMNVEV (reference sequence). The CDR3 region has the DNA TGTGCCAGCAGTTTAATGGCAGGGGTTGAAAAACTGTTTTTT. It translates to CASSLMAGVEKLFF.